This TCR beta chain derives from a study of OX40 agonist ivuxolimab in advanced cancers. Study at large: Head and neck, renal cell, melanoma or hepatocellular carcinoma were the cancers that dose-escalation patients had. Eligibility admitted prior anti-PD-1, anti-PD-L1 or anti-CTLA-4 therapy; around 38% had some.

Here immunoSEQ multiplex PCR was the method, and the copy in TCRdb shows in-frame clones only, minus some. This sample has approximately 100,000 clones, with around 82% found just once. Collection of blood occurred at baseline, at cycle 4 day 1, and at cycle 7 day 1. General observations from the study: Determination of antigen specificity was not performed for the expanded peripheral T cells.

Trimming shortened V by 4 bases and J by 5 bases, and 12 bases separated the two germline ends. Germline V gene data show CDR1 as PRHDT and CDR2 as FYEKMQ (reference sequence). CDR3 length equals 13 residues. Notes on this clone: Its antigen is currently unknown.

The material sequenced was CD4+ or CD8+ T cells sorted from blood, taken in a trial of the OX40 agonist ivuxolimab. The rearrangement joins TRBV13 to TRBJ2-7; no clear D. The sequence was collected from an adult with an advanced solid tumor such as melanoma, head and neck, liver or kidney cancer. CDR3 nucleotide sequence: TGTGCCAGCAGCTCCCTTCAGGCCCACGAGCAGTACTTC. Its translation: CASSSLQAHEQYF.